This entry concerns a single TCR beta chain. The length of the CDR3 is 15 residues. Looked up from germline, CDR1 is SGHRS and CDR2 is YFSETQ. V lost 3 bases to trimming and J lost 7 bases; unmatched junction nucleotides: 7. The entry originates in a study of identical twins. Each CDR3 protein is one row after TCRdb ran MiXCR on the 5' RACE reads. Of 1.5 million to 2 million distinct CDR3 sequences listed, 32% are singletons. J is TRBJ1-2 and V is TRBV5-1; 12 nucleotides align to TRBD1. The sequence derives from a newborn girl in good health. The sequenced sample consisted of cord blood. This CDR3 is CASSSGQGAPSGYTF. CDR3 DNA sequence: TGCGCCAGCAGCTCGGGACAGGGGGCGCCGTCTGGCTACACCTTC.